This is a list of T cell receptor beta chains from one sample in a study of beta chain features in type 1 diabetes. Clones were sequenced by immunoSEQ multiplex PCR, and TCRdb holds only the in-frame ones, with some missing. Here the sample spans some 360,000 clones, about 10% being singletons. Sample: central memory CD4+ T cells from blood. The receptors here all came from a man aged 30-40 years with type 1 diabetes. CDR3s include the opening cysteine and the closing phenylalanine or tryptophan. D genes are given only for firm matches. Clone size is shown for a subset of rows, as once, few, many or a class of expanded clone.

clone_size d_call v_call cdr3_aa
NA NA TRBV7-8 CASSLAGQPQHF
NA NA TRBV7-2 CASSSSRETQYF
NA NA TRBV4-3 CASSQIGRNYEQYF
NA NA TRBV10-2 CASSESTGTLQFF
NA NA TRBV7-2 CASSRGGTTNEKLFF
NA NA TRBV7-2 CASSSAGILTDTQYF
NA NA TRBV30 CAWRAATTNEKLFF
many NA TRBV27 CASSPVGVHGYTF
many NA TRBV28 CASSLAGTRNTIYF
few NA TRBV5-1 CASSLGLYRNTGELFF
few TRBD1 TRBV2 CASSRDRGSSEQYF
NA TRBD1 TRBV25-1 CASSDATGGNQPQHF
few NA TRBV6-1 CASSGTVHQPQHF
few TRBD2 TRBV4-3 CASSPSPGLAGLDTQYF
NA NA TRBV5-1 CASSLALTQETQYF
NA NA TRBV6-5 CASSPTGHNYGYTF
few TRBD2 TRBV6-1 CASSEGLAGGGRTDTQYF
NA NA TRBV27 CASSPKLVTYEQYF
few TRBD2 TRBV2 CASTSGSYEQYF
NA TRBD2 TRBV6-1 CASSDWTGGGTDTQYF
NA NA TRBV27 CASSPRIRGTEAFF
many NA TRBV30 CAWSEDFTGELFF
NA NA TRBV6-5 CASSSQDSHTDTQYF
NA NA TRBV5-1 CASGFRGRSNEQFF
NA NA TRBV11-1 CASSLGYTDTQYF
few TRBD1 TRBV5-6 CASSRQGTGNIQYF
NA NA TRBV29-1 CSVRGADTEAFF
many NA TRBV7-2 CASSLIDEQYF
NA NA TRBV27 CASSLRGGNIQYF
NA NA TRBV5-1 CASSQQGWNTEAFF
NA NA TRBV9 CAIRRDGNSNQPQHF
NA NA TRBV7-3 CASSFISLSNEQFF
NA NA TRBV4-1 CASSQDYQELGTPLVQYF
few TRBD1 TRBV6-1 CASSAQGASGANVLTF
few NA TRBV6-1 CASSDFGELFF
few NA TRBV6-6 CASSQTTSYNEQFF
few TRBD2 TRBV19 CASSTRTSGEGSDTQYF
NA NA TRBV4-2 CASSPGLEQPQHF
NA TRBD1 TRBV10-1 CASSESNSGQTYEQYF
NA NA TRBV28 CASSPRQGVEAFF
NA NA TRBV6-1 CASSERRTGEGEQYF
NA NA TRBV29-1 CSARNTEAFF
NA NA TRBV28 CASSPDSQPGTQYF
NA NA TRBV6-6 CASSPNRAASNEQFF
many NA TRBV21-1 CASSHKTGGGLCGYTF
NA NA TRBV28 CASTYATATAGNTIYF